This is a list of T cell receptor beta chains from one sample in a study of PD-1 blockade in classical Hodgkin lymphoma. Only in-frame clones appear in the TCRdb table, and some are missing; sequencing was by immunoSEQ multiplex PCR. The data hold 65,000 to 95,000 clones, with about nine tenths observed a single time. The input for sequencing was peripheral blood mononuclear cells (PBMCs), taken at baseline. The receptors were sampled from a human donor with classical Hodgkin lymphoma. Both conserved end residues are part of each CDR3. The order of the fields is clone size, J gene, V gene, D gene, CDR3 protein, CDR3 DNA. D genes are given only for firm matches. Some rows mark clone size as missing; the rest say once, few, many or name a class of expanded clone.

size: NA; J: TRBJ1-2; V: TRBV30; D: NA; CDR3: CAWAELGVLDGYTF; DNA: TGTGCCTGGGCCGAATTGGGCGTTCTGGATGGCTACACCTTC
size: NA; J: TRBJ1-1; V: TRBV13; D: NA; CDR3: CASSSGGGRMNTEAFF; DNA: TGTGCCAGCAGCTCCGGTGGGGGGAGGATGAACACTGAAGCTTTCTTT
size: NA; J: TRBJ1-2; V: TRBV4-1; D: NA; CDR3: CASSQELNPYGYTF; DNA: TGCGCCAGCAGCCAAGAGCTTAATCCCTATGGCTACACCTTC
size: NA; J: TRBJ1-3; V: TRBV6-5; D: NA; CDR3: CASSYSRFRSGNTIYF; DNA: TGTGCCAGCAGTTACTCAAGGTTTCGCTCTGGAAACACCATATATTTT
size: NA; J: TRBJ2-5; V: TRBV4-3; D: TRBD2; CDR3: CASSQDLTPPTSGRAETQYF; DNA: TGCGCCAGCAGCCAAGATCTAACCCCCCCTACTAGCGGGAGGGCCGAGACCCAGTACTTC
size: NA; J: TRBJ2-7; V: TRBV30; D: NA; CDR3: CAWSRGSSYEQYF; DNA: TGTGCCTGGAGTAGAGGGAGTTCCTACGAGCAGTACTTC
size: NA; J: TRBJ2-7; V: TRBV9; D: NA; CDR3: CASSRGSDYEQYF; DNA: TGTGCCAGCAGCCGGGGTAGCGACTACGAGCAGTACTTC
size: NA; J: TRBJ1-2; V: TRBV28; D: NA; CDR3: CASSLGRTPTFYGYTF; DNA: TGTGCCAGCAGTTTAGGACGGACCCCGACCTTCTATGGCTACACCTTC
size: NA; J: TRBJ1-2; V: TRBV19; D: NA; CDR3: CASSIATGSSNYGYTF; DNA: TGTGCCAGTAGTATAGCCACGGGAAGCTCTAACTATGGCTACACCTTC
size: NA; J: TRBJ2-7; V: TRBV7-9; D: TRBD2; CDR3: CASRGRGDVMSPHEQYF; DNA: TGTGCCAGCAGGGGGCGGGGGGATGTTATGTCTCCCCACGAGCAGTACTTC
size: NA; J: TRBJ2-5; V: TRBV7-7; D: NA; CDR3: CASSLGGTYQETQYF; DNA: TGTGCTAGCAGCTTAGGAGGGACTTACCAAGAGACCCAGTACTTC
size: NA; J: TRBJ2-3; V: TRBV19; D: NA; CDR3: CASRTSFTDTQYF; DNA: TGTGCCAGTAGGACTAGTTTCACAGATACGCAGTATTTT
size: NA; J: TRBJ2-1; V: TRBV18; D: NA; CDR3: CASSPFAGMGNEQFF; DNA: TGTGCCAGCTCACCTTTCGCGGGGATGGGCAATGAGCAGTTCTTC
size: once; J: TRBJ2-7; V: TRBV12-5; D: NA; CDR3: CALNQGGNEQYF; DNA: TGTGCCCTGAACCAAGGCGGTAACGAGCAGTACTTC
size: NA; J: TRBJ2-3; V: TRBV15; D: NA; CDR3: CATSLNRESDTQYF; DNA: TGTGCCACCAGCCTTAATAGGGAATCGGATACGCAGTATTTT
size: NA; J: TRBJ1-5; V: TRBV5-5; D: NA; CDR3: CASSPRSGQPQHF; DNA: TGTGCCAGCAGCCCCCGGAGCGGCCAGCCCCAGCATTTT
size: NA; J: TRBJ1-4; V: TRBV7-2; D: NA; CDR3: CASSLDTGLGEKLFF; DNA: TGTGCCAGCAGCTTAGATACAGGGCTAGGTGAAAAACTGTTTTTT
size: NA; J: TRBJ2-3; V: TRBV2; D: TRBD1; CDR3: CASSQKIGGGTDTQYF; DNA: TGTGCCAGCAGCCAAAAAATAGGGGGCGGCACAGATACGCAGTATTTT
size: NA; J: TRBJ2-7; V: TRBV7-6; D: NA; CDR3: CASSVGGRGLSYEQYF; DNA: TGTGCCAGCAGCGTGGGGGGACGCGGTCTCAGCTACGAGCAGTACTTC
size: NA; J: TRBJ1-2; V: TRBV6-5; D: TRBD1; CDR3: CASSYSPGQANYGYTF; DNA: TGTGCCAGCAGTTACTCCCCGGGACAGGCTAACTATGGCTACACCTTC
size: NA; J: TRBJ2-7; V: TRBV5-4; D: NA; CDR3: CASSLVGGYEQYF; DNA: TGTGCCAGCAGCTTGGTGGGAGGCTACGAGCAGTACTTC
size: NA; J: TRBJ2-5; V: TRBV5-4; D: TRBD2; CDR3: CASSSDPGGETQYF; DNA: TGTGCCAGCAGCTCAGATCCGGGGGGAGAGACCCAGTACTTC
size: NA; J: TRBJ1-3; V: TRBV5-1; D: TRBD1; CDR3: CASSLPGTGAGNTIYF; DNA: TGCGCCAGCAGCTTGCCCGGGACAGGGGCCGGAAACACCATATATTTT
size: once; J: TRBJ2-2; V: TRBV11-2; D: NA; CDR3: CASSRWDGLNTGELFF; DNA: TGTGCCAGCAGCCGGTGGGACGGATTGAACACCGGGGAGCTGTTTTTT
size: NA; J: TRBJ1-4; V: TRBV27; D: TRBD1; CDR3: CASSLGTGRYEKLFF; DNA: TGTGCCAGCAGTTTAGGGACAGGGAGATATGAAAAACTGTTTTTT
size: NA; J: TRBJ1-1; V: TRBV18; D: NA; CDR3: CASSRDKNTEAFF; DNA: TGTGCCAGCTCGCGTGACAAAAACACTGAAGCTTTCTTT
size: once; J: TRBJ2-7; V: TRBV28; D: TRBD1; CDR3: CASSLQLPRDRIYEQYF; DNA: TGTGCCAGCAGTCTCCAGCTGCCCCGGGACAGGATCTACGAGCAGTACTTC
size: once; J: TRBJ2-7; V: TRBV5-1; D: TRBD2; CDR3: CASSWTVAGDGGEQYF; DNA: TGCGCCAGCAGCTGGACCGTAGCGGGAGATGGGGGCGAGCAGTACTTC
size: few; J: TRBJ1-2; V: TRBV28; D: NA; CDR3: CASSLWKTGTSNYGYTF; DNA: TGTGCCAGCAGTCTTTGGAAGACCGGGACATCTAACTATGGCTACACCTTC
size: NA; J: TRBJ1-5; V: TRBV9; D: TRBD1; CDR3: CASSVGTGNQPQHF; DNA: TGTGCCAGCAGCGTCGGGACAGGCAATCAGCCCCAGCATTTT
size: NA; J: TRBJ1-2; V: TRBV18; D: TRBD1; CDR3: CASSPQGTGYNNGYTF; DNA: TGTGCCAGCTCACCACAAGGGACAGGCTACAATAATGGCTACACCTTC